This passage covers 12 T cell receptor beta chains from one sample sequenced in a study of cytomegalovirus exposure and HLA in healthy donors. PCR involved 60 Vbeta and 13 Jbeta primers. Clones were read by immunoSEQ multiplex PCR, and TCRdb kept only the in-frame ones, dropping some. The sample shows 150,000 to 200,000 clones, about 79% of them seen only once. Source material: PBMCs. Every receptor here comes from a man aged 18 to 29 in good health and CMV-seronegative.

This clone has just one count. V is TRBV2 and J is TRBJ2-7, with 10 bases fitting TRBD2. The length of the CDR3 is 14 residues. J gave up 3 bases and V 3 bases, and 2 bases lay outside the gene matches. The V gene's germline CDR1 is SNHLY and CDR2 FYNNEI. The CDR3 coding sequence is TGTGCCAGCAGTGAGAGCGGGAGGGTCTACGAGCAGTACTTC. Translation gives CASSESGRVYEQYF.

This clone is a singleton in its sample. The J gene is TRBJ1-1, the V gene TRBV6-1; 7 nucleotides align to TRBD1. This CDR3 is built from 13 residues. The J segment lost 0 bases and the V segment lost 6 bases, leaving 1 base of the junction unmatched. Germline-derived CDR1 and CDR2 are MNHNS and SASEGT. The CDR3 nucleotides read TGTGCCAGCAGGAGGGGGCTGAACACTGAAGCTTTCTTT. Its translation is CASRRGLNTEAFF.

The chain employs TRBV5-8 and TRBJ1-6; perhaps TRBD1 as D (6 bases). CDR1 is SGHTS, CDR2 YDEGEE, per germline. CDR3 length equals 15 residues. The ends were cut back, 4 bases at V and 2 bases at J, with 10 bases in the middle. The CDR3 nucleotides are TGTGCCAGCAGCCCGGCAGGGGCCTATAATTCACCCCTCCACTTT. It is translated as CASSPAGAYNSPLHF.

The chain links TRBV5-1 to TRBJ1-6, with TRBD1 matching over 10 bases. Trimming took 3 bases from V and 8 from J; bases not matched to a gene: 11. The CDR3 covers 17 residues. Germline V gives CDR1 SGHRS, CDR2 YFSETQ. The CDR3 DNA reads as TGCGCCAGCAGCTCTCGGGACAGGGGATTCACCGATTCACCCCTCCACTTT. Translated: CASSSRDRGFTDSPLHF.

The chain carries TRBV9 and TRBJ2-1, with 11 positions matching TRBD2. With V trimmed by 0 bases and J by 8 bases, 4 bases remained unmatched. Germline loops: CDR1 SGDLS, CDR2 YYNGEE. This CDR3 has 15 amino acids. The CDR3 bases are TGTGCCAGCAGCGTAGAACTAGCGGGGGAGTATGAGCAGTTCTTC. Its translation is CASSVELAGEYEQFF.

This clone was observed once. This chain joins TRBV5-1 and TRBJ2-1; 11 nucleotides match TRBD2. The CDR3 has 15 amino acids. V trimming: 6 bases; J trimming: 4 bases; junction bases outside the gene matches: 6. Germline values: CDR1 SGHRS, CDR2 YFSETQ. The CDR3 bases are TGCGCCAGCACTCTGACTAGCGGGGTTTACAATGAGCAGTTCTTC. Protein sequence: CASTLTSGVYNEQFF.

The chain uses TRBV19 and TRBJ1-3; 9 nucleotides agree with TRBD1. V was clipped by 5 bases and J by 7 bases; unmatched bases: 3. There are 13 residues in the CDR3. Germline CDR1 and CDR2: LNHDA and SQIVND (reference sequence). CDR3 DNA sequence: TGTGCCAGTAGTGGGACAGGGAAGAACACCATATATTTT. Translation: CASSGTGKNTIYF.

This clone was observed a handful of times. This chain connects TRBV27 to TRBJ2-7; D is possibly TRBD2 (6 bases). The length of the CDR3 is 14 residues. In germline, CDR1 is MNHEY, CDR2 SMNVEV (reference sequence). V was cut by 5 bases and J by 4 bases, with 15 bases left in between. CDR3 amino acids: CASSPLIGGYEQYF. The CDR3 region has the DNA TGTGCCAGCAGTCCCCTAATCGGGGGATACGAGCAGTACTTC.

DNA for the CDR3: TGTGCCAGCATCTTGGAGTGCGAGCAGTTCTTC. Its protein product is CASILECEQFF. V gene TRBV9 combines with J gene TRBJ2-1; D uncertain. The CDR3 loop spans 11 amino acids. Germline CDR1 reads SGDLS; CDR2 reads YYNGEE. Deletions cut 6 bases from V and 10 bases from J, with 11 bases between.

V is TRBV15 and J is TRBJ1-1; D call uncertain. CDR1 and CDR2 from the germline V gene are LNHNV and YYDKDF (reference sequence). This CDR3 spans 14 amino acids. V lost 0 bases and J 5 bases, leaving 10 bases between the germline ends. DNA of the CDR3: TGTGCCACCAGCAGAGATACTCCCGGGACTGAAGCTTTCTTT. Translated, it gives CATSRDTPGTEAFF. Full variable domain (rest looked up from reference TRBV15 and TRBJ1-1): DAMVIQNPRYQVTQFGKPVTLSCSQTLNHNVMYWYQQKSSQAPKLLFHYYDKDFNNEADTPDNFQSRRPNTSFCFLDIRSPGLGDTAMYLCATSRDTPGTEAFFGQGTRLTVV.

CDR3 nucleotide sequence: TGTGCCAGCTCACCCTCTCGAACCAATAACAGGGGAGAAGAGACCCAGTACTTC. Translating it yields CASSPSRTNNRGEETQYF. This rearrangement joins TRBV18 to TRBJ2-5, with TRBD1 matching 7 bases. Germline assignment: CDR1 KGHSH and CDR2 LQKENI. This CDR3 is 18 amino acids long. The V gene end was trimmed by 3 bases and the J gene end by 3 bases; junction bases not matched to a gene: 16.

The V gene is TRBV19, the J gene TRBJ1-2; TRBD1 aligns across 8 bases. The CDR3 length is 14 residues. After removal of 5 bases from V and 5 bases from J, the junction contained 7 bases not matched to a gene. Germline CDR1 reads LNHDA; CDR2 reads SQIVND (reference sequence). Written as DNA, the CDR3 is TGTGCCAGTAGTCGTGACAGGGGTCAATATGGCTACACCTTC. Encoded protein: CASSRDRGQYGYTF.